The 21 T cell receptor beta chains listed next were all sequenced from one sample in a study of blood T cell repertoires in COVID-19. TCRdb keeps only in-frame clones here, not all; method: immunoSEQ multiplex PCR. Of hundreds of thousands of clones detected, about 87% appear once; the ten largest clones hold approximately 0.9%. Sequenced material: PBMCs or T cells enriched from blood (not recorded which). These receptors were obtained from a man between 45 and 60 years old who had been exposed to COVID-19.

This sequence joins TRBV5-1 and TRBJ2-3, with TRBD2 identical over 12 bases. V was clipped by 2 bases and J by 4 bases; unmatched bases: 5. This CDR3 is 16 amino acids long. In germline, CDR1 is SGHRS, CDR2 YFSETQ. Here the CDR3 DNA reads TGCGCCAGCAGCTTAGGTGGGACTAGCGGGTCAGATACGCAGTATTTT. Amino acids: CASSLGGTSGSDTQYF.

The CDR3 DNA reads as TGTGCCAGCTCACCACAGGCGGCCGTCCTCCACTCCGAGCAGTACTTC. Amino acids: CASSPQAAVLHSEQYF. The chain combines TRBV18 with TRBJ2-7; D is undetermined. CDR3 length: 16 amino acids. V was trimmed by 1 base and J by 6 bases, leaving 19 bases between them. Looked up from germline, CDR1 is KGHSH and CDR2 is LQKENI.

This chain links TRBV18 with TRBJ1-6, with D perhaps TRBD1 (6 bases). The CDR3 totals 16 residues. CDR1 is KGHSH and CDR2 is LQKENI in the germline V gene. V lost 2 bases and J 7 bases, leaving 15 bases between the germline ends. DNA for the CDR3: TGTGCCAGCTCACCATCTGGGGGCCTGCAAAATTCACCCCTCCACTTT. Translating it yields CASSPSGGLQNSPLHF.

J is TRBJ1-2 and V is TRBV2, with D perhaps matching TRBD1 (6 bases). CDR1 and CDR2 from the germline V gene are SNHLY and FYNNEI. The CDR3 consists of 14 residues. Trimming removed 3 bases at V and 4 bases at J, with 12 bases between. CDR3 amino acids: CASSEGTSLYGYTF. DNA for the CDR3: TGTGCCAGCAGTGAGGGGACATCTCTCTATGGCTACACCTTC.

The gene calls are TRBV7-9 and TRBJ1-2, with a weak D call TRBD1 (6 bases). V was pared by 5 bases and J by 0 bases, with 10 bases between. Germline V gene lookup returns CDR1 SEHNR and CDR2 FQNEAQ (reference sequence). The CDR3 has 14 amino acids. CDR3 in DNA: TGTGCCAGCAGCCCAGGACAGCCTAACTATGGCTACACCTTC. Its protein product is CASSPGQPNYGYTF.

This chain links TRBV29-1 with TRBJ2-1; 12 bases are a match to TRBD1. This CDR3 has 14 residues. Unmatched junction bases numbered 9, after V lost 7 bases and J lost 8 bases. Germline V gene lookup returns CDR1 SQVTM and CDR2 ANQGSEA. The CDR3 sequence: CSALAGTGGDEQFF. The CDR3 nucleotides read TGCAGCGCCCTCGCCGGGACAGGGGGCGATGAGCAGTTCTTC.

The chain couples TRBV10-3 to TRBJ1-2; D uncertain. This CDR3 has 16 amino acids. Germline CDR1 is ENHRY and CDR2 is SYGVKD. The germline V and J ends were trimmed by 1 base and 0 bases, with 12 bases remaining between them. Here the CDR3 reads CAISELGRAANYGYTF. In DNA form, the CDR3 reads TGTGCCATCAGTGAGTTGGGTCGTGCGGCTAACTATGGCTACACCTTC.

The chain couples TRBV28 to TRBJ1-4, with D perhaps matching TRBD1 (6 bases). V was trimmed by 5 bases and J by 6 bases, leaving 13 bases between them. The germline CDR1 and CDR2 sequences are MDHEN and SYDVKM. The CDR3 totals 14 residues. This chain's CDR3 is CASSRGQKDEKLFF. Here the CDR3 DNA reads TGTGCCAGCAGTAGGGGACAAAAGGATGAAAAACTGTTTTTT. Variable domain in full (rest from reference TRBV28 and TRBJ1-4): DVKVTQSSRYLVKRTGEKVFLECVQDMDHENMFWYRQDPGLGLRLIYFSYDVKMKEKGDIPEGYSVSREKKERFSLILESASTNQTSMYLCASSRGQKDEKLFFGSGTQLSVL.

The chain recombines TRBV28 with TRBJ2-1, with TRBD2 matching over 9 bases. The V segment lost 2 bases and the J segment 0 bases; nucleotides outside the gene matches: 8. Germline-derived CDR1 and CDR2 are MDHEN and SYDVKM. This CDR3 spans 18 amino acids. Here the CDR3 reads CASSLRTDSGSSYNEQFF. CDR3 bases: TGTGCCAGCAGTTTAAGAACCGATAGCGGGAGCTCCTACAATGAGCAGTTCTTC. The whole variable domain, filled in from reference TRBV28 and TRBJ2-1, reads DVKVTQSSRYLVKRTGEKVFLECVQDMDHENMFWYRQDPGLGLRLIYFSYDVKMKEKGDIPEGYSVSREKKERFSLILESASTNQTSMYLCASSLRTDSGSSYNEQFFGPGTRLTVL.

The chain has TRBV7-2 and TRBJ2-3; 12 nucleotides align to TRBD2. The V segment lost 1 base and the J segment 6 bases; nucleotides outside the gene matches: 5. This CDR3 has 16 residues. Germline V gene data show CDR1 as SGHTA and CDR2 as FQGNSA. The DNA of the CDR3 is TGTGCCAGCAGCTTAGAACTAGCGGGAGGACGGGATACGCAGTATTTT. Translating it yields CASSLELAGGRDTQYF. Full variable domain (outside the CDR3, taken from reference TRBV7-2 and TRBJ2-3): GAGVSQSPSNKVTEKGKDVELRCDPISGHTALYWYRQSLGQGLEFLIYFQGNSAPDKSGLPSDRFSAERTGGSVSTLTIQRTQQEDSAVYLCASSLELAGGRDTQYFGPGTRLTVL.

The CDR3 sequence: CASGVGGNEKLFF. Here the CDR3 DNA reads TGTGCCAGCGGGGTAGGGGGCAATGAAAAACTGTTTTTT. The genes are TRBV28 and TRBJ1-4; TRBD1 matches at 7 bases. Germline V gene lookup returns CDR1 MDHEN and CDR2 SYDVKM. After removal of 8 bases from V and 5 bases from J, the junction contained 5 bases not matched to a gene. This CDR3 contains 13 residues.

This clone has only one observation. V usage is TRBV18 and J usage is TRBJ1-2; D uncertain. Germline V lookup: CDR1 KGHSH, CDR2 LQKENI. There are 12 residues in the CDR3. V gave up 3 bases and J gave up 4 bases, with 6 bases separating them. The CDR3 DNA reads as TGTGCCAGCTCACCGCCAGGCTATGGCTACACCTTC. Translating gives CASSPPGYGYTF.

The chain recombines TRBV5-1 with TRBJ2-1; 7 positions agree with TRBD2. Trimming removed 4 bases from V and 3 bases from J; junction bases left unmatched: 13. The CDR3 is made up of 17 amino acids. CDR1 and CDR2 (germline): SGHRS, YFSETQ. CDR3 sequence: CASSPQAGLSNYNEQFF. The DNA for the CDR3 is TGCGCCAGCAGCCCCCAGGCGGGACTATCGAACTACAATGAGCAGTTCTTC.

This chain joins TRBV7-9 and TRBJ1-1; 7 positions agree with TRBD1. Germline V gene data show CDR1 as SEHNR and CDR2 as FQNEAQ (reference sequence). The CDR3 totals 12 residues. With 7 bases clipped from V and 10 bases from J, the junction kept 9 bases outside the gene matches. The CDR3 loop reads CASIPHPGGAFF. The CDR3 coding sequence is TGTGCCAGCATACCCCACCCAGGGGGAGCTTTCTTT.

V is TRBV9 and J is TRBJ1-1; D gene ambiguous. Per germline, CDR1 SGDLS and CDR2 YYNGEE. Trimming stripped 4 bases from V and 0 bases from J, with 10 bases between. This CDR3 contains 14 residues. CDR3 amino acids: CASSPREVNTEAFF. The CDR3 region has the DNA TGTGCCAGCAGCCCCCGAGAGGTGAACACTGAAGCTTTCTTT.

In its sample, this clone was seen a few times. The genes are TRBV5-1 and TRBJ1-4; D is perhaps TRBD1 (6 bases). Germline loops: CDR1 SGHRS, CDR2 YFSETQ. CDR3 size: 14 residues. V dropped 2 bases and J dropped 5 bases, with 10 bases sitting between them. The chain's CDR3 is CASSFGGANEKLFF. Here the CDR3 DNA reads TGCGCCAGCAGCTTCGGGGGGGCGAATGAAAAACTGTTTTTT.

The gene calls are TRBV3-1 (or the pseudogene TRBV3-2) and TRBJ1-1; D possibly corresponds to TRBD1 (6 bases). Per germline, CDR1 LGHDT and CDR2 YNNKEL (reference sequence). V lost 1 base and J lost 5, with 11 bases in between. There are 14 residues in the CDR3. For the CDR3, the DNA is TGTGCCAGCAGCCAAGCTGGTAGGGGGACTGAAGCTTTCTTT. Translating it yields CASSQAGRGTEAFF.

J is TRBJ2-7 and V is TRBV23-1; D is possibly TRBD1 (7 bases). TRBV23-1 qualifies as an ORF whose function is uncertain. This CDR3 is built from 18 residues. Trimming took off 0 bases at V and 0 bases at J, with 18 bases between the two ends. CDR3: CASSQSPRQGGISYEQYV. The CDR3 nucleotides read TGCGCCAGCAGTCAATCCCCCCGACAGGGCGGGATCTCCTACGAGCAGTACGTC.

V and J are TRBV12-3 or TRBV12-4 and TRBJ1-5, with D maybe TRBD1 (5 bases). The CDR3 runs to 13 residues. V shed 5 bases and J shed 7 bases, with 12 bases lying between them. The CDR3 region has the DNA TGTGCCAGCAGTGCCCAGGGATCGCAGCCCCAGCATTTT. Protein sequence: CASSAQGSQPQHF.

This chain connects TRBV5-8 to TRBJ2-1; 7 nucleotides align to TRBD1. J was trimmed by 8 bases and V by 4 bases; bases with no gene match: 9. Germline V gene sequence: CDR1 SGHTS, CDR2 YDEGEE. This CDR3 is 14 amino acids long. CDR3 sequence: CASSPKGAGDEQFF. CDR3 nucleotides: TGTGCCAGCAGCCCCAAGGGGGCCGGGGATGAGCAGTTCTTC.

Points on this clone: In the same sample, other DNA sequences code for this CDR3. The CDR3 DNA follows: TGTGCCAGCAGTTACGGGGGGAACTATGGCTACACCTTC. It translates to CASSYGGNYGYTF. The V gene is TRBV6-5, the J gene TRBJ1-2; D perhaps matches TRBD1 (5 bases). The V gene lost 2 bases and the J gene lost 2 bases, with 6 bases spanning the gap. The CDR3 has 13 amino acids. Germline CDR1 reads MNHEY; CDR2 reads SVGAGI.